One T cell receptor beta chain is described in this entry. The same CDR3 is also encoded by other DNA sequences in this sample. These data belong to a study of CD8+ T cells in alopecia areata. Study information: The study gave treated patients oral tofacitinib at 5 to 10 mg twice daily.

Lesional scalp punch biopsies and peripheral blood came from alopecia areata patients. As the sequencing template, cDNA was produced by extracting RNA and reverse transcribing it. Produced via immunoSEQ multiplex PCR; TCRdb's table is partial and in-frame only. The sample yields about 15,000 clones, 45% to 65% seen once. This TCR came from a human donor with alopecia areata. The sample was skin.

The CDR3 sequence is CASSQDRGLAGGDTQYF. The DNA for the CDR3 is TGCGCCAGCAGCCAAGACAGGGGACTAGCGGGAGGAGATACGCAGTATTTT. V and J are TRBV4-1 and TRBJ2-3; TRBD2 matches 15 bases. The trim removed 0 bases at V and 5 bases at J, leaving 3 bases unmatched. CDR1 and CDR2 from the germline V gene are MGHRA and YSYEKL. This CDR3 comprises 17 residues.